These 28 T cell receptor beta chains were all obtained from the same sample, sequenced in a study of T-cell memory formation after mild COVID-19. TCRdb re-analysed the 5' RACE reads in MiXCR, keeping a single row per CDR3 protein. The data show some 290,000 distinct CDR3 sequences, with roughly 16% seen just once and roughly 23% held by the top ten. The sequenced material came from PBMCs or a T cell subset sorted from them (not recorded which). These receptors were obtained from a man between 18 and 35 years old who had mild COVID-19 (a few samples of this study predate the infection). Cell type and time point are not known.

This chain joins TRBV5-1 and TRBJ2-5, with 10 bases aligning to TRBD1. V dropped 8 bases and J dropped 5; count of bases not matched to a gene: 6. The CDR3 has 13 residues. Per the germline V gene, CDR1 is SGHRS and CDR2 is YFSETQ. The CDR3 DNA follows: TGCGCCAGTTGGACAGGGGGTTTGGAGACCCAGTACTTC. Its translation: CASWTGGLETQYF.

CDR3 DNA sequence: TGTGCCAGCAGGAAGGACAGGGATAATCAGCCCCAGCATTTT. Amino acids: CASRKDRDNQPQHF. This chain joins TRBV6-6 and TRBJ1-5, with 8 positions matching TRBD1. The CDR3 has 14 residues. The J segment lost 4 bases and the V segment lost 6 bases, leaving 5 bases of the junction unmatched. The germline V gene has CDR1 MNHNY and CDR2 SVGAGI (reference sequence).

V gene TRBV2 combines with J gene TRBJ2-1; maybe TRBD1 (6 bases). Germline V CDR1 and CDR2: SNHLY, FYNNEI. The V end was cut by 4 bases, the J end by 12 bases, with 10 bases between. This CDR3 comprises 11 residues. CDR3 sequence reads: CASSGQGRQFF. CDR3 bases: TGTGCCAGCAGTGGGCAGGGGAGGCAGTTCTTC.

This clonotype occurred many times. The chain combines TRBV7-6 with TRBJ2-3; D is unclear. V was shortened by 1 base and J by 0 bases, with 8 bases between the two germline ends. The CDR3 has 15 residues. Germline CDR1 is SGHVS and CDR2 is FNYEAQ. CDR3 sequence reads: CASSLVGFSTDTQYF. Written as DNA, the CDR3 is TGTGCCAGCAGCTTAGTCGGATTTAGCACAGATACGCAGTATTTT.

The chain recombines TRBV6-5 with TRBJ2-3; no reliable D call. CDR3 size: 14 residues. Germline V gene data show CDR1 as MNHEY and CDR2 as SVGAGI. V dropped 2 bases and J dropped 5 bases, with 11 bases sitting between them. The CDR3 DNA sequence: TGTGCCAGCAGTTACGTAGGGTTGGTAGATACGCAGTATTTT. This translates into CASSYVGLVDTQYF.

A few counts support this clonotype. CDR3 coding DNA: TGCGCCAGCAGCATCGGACTAGCGGGGGGGCTGACAGATACGCAGTATTTT. Translating it yields CASSIGLAGGLTDTQYF. This sequence joins TRBV4-3 and TRBJ2-3, with 15 nucleotides matching TRBD2. V lost 5 bases to trimming and J lost 3 bases; unmatched junction nucleotides: 6. In germline, CDR1 is LGHNA, CDR2 YSLEER. This CDR3 region has 17 residues.

This clonotype was counted at least ten times. The chain links TRBV2 to TRBJ1-2, with a possible D match to TRBD1 (5 bases). V was trimmed by 8 bases and J by 4 bases, leaving 11 bases between them. The CDR3 is made up of 12 amino acids. Germline assignment: CDR1 SNHLY and CDR2 FYNNEI. The CDR3 DNA is TGTGCCAGCGGGGCACGTAGCTATGGCTACACCTTC. Translated, it gives CASGARSYGYTF.

This clonotype was detected many times. The chain combines TRBV25-1 with TRBJ1-6, with 9 bases that match TRBD1. Germline values: CDR1 MGHDK, CDR2 SYGVNS. The CDR3 totals 14 residues. J was trimmed by 5 bases and V by 4 bases; bases with no gene match: 0. CDR3: CASSGQGDNSPLHF. The CDR3 nucleotides are TGTGCCAGCAGTGGACAGGGGGATAATTCACCCCTCCACTTT.

This clonotype showed up just a few times. This rearrangement joins TRBV20-1 to TRBJ2-1; 12 nucleotides agree with TRBD1. Germline lookup yields CDR1 DFQATT and CDR2 SNEGSKA (reference sequence). The V segment lost 4 bases and the J segment 5 bases; nucleotides outside the gene matches: 9. This CDR3 has 16 residues. The CDR3 sequence: CSAIISGTGGHNEQFF. In nucleotides, the CDR3 is TGCAGTGCTATTATATCCGGGACAGGGGGCCACAATGAGCAGTTCTTC.

This clonotype occurred a few times. This chain links TRBV9 with TRBJ2-5; D is undetermined. This CDR3 spans 13 amino acids. Germline V gives CDR1 SGDLS, CDR2 YYNGEE. Deletions cut 2 bases from V and 5 bases from J, with 10 bases between. The CDR3 sequence is CASSVSVAETQYF. CDR3 nucleotide sequence: TGTGCCAGCAGCGTGTCGGTGGCGGAGACCCAGTACTTC.

The chain uses TRBV12-3 or TRBV12-4 and TRBJ2-7; D is possibly TRBD2 (6 bases). The CDR3 runs 15 residues. V shed 5 bases and J shed 3 bases, with 17 bases lying between them. CDR3 sequence reads: CASSPGRGTNYEQYF. CDR3 DNA: TGTGCCAGCAGTCCGGGGCGCGGGACGAACTACGAGCAGTACTTC.

This clonotype was seen a few times. The chain employs TRBV29-1 and TRBJ1-2, with TRBD1 matching 7 bases. V shed 7 bases, J shed 2 bases, and the junction held 7 bases outside the gene matches. Germline CDR1 reads SQVTM; CDR2 reads ANQGSEA. The CDR3 loop spans 13 amino acids. The DNA of the CDR3 is TGCAGCGCGTCTACAGGGGCGAACTATGGCTACACCTTC. Translated, it gives CSASTGANYGYTF.

This clonotype was counted a few times. This chain's CDR3 is CASSPKRGPGANVLTF. DNA of the CDR3: TGCGCCAGCAGCCCCAAAAGGGGACCTGGGGCCAACGTCCTGACTTTC. The chain has TRBV5-1 and TRBJ2-6; D may correspond to TRBD1 or TRBD2 (5 bases each). The CDR3 contains 16 residues. V lost 4 bases and J 2 bases, leaving 13 bases between the germline ends. Germline assignment: CDR1 SGHRS and CDR2 YFSETQ.

This clonotype was seen more than once but under ten times. V and J are TRBV28 and TRBJ2-7; no reliable D call. V was cut by 6 bases and J by 0 bases, with 15 bases left in between. The germline V gene has CDR1 MDHEN and CDR2 SYDVKM. This CDR3 has 15 amino acids. CDR3 nucleotides: TGTGCCAGCAGACCCCCCCAGGTGAGCTCCTACGAGCAGTACTTC. Its translation is CASRPPQVSSYEQYF.

The table lists this clonotype with a count of one. The chain carries TRBV7-9 and TRBJ2-7; D remains ambiguous. V gave up 5 bases and J gave up 2 bases, with 16 bases separating them. CDR1 and CDR2 (germline): SEHNR, FQNEAQ (reference sequence). The CDR3 totals 15 residues. The DNA for the CDR3 is TGTGCCAGCAGCCCCCCCGTAGCCCCAGCCTACGAGCAGTACGTC. Its translation is CASSPPVAPAYEQYV.

The chain recombines TRBV9 with TRBJ2-3; D is possibly TRBD2 (6 bases). The CDR3 consists of 16 residues. V lost 5 bases and J 4 bases, leaving 20 bases between the germline ends. The germline CDR1 and CDR2 sequences are SGDLS and YYNGEE. CDR3 nucleotides: TGTGCCAGCAGGCCCCTAGGTGTGGGGGGACCAGATACGCAGTATTTT. Its translation is CASRPLGVGGPDTQYF.

The chain uses TRBV27 and TRBJ2-6; D is ambiguous. The CDR3 length is 16 residues. Germline CDR1 MNHEY, CDR2 SMNVEV (reference sequence). The ends were cut back, 0 bases at V and 0 bases at J, with 6 bases in the middle. Written as DNA, the CDR3 is TGTGCCAGCAGTTTATCGGTGAGCTCTGGGGCCAACGTCCTGACTTTC. Translated, it gives CASSLSVSSGANVLTF.

This rearrangement joins TRBV4-2 to TRBJ2-3, with D perhaps matching TRBD2 (6 bases). In germline, CDR1 is LGHNA, CDR2 YNFKEQ. This CDR3 has 15 amino acids. Trimming removed 3 bases at V and 3 bases at J, with 13 bases between. The CDR3 coding sequence is TGTGCCAGCAGCCAGGCCTTTCGGGGGACAGATACGCAGTATTTT. Translated: CASSQAFRGTDTQYF.

This clonotype was detected ten times or more. V and J are TRBV5-1 and TRBJ2-3, with D tentatively TRBD2 (6 bases). This CDR3 contains 12 residues. The ends were cut back, 7 bases at V and 4 bases at J, with 10 bases in the middle. CDR1 is SGHRS, CDR2 YFSETQ, per germline. Here the CDR3 reads CASCRESDTQYF. The CDR3 region has the DNA TGCGCCAGCTGCCGGGAGTCAGATACGCAGTATTTT.

This clonotype was observed a handful of times. The chain combines TRBV20-1 with TRBJ2-5; 9 bases fit TRBD2. Trimming at V came to 6 bases and at J to 5 bases, leaving 13 bases not matched to a gene. CDR1 and CDR2 (germline): DFQATT, SNEGSKA (reference sequence). The CDR3 has 15 residues. CDR3 coding DNA: TGCAGTGCCCCAGGGGCGGGGGGGTCCGTTGAGACCCAGTACTTC. It yields the protein CSAPGAGGSVETQYF.

This chain joins TRBV4-2 and TRBJ2-1; 7 bases fit TRBD1. The CDR3 sequence is 16 residues long. V dropped 3 bases and J dropped 2; count of bases not matched to a gene: 7. CDR1 and CDR2 (germline): LGHNA, YNFKEQ. The DNA of the CDR3 is TGTGCCAGCAGCCATGCGCCCGGGACAGCCTACAATGAGCAGTTCTTC. Its protein product is CASSHAPGTAYNEQFF.

This clonotype was counted at least ten times. V and J are TRBV5-4 and TRBJ2-1, with 10 bases that match TRBD1. The CDR3 length is 15 residues. The V and J ends lost 0 bases and 4 bases, in that order; junction bases with no gene match: 1. Germline CDR1 reads SGHNT; CDR2 reads YYREEE (reference sequence). CDR3 sequence: CASSLEGQGYNEQFF. DNA of the CDR3: TGTGCCAGCAGCTTGGAGGGACAGGGGTACAATGAGCAGTTCTTC.

The V and J genes are TRBV12-3 or TRBV12-4 and TRBJ1-2; TRBD1 is a possible D gene (6 bases). The CDR3 extends over 14 amino acids. Trimming took off 2 bases at V and 3 bases at J, with 10 bases between the two ends. The CDR3 DNA reads TGTGCCAGCAGTTTATCAGCAGGGGACTATGGCTACACCTTC. This gives the protein CASSLSAGDYGYTF.

This clonotype appeared a few times. The rearrangement links TRBV18 to TRBJ2-5; 8 bases fit TRBD2. V lost 3 bases, J lost 2 bases, and 8 bases stayed unmatched. Germline values: CDR1 KGHSH, CDR2 LQKENI. The CDR3 extends over 16 amino acids. The DNA of the CDR3 is TGTGCCAGCTCACCGAATCAGCGGGGGACACAAGAGACCCAGTACTTC. Encoded protein: CASSPNQRGTQETQYF. The entire variable domain, with the rest obtained from reference TRBV18 and TRBJ2-5, is as follows: NAGVMQNPRHLVRRRGQEARLRCSPMKGHSHVYWYRQLPEEGLKFMVYLQKENIIDESGMPKERFSAEFPKEGPSILRIQQVVRGDSAAYFCASSPNQRGTQETQYFGPGTRLLVL.

This CDR3 is CASSTRLQPQHF. CDR3 sequence (DNA): TGTGCCAGCAGTACCAGACTTCAGCCCCAGCATTTT. This sequence joins TRBV12-3 or TRBV12-4 and TRBJ1-5; no firm D call. The CDR3 totals 12 residues. Trimming cost V 5 bases and J 6 bases, with 8 bases left between them.

V and J are TRBV30 and TRBJ2-3; the D is unclear. The CDR3 covers 14 residues. Germline V gene data show CDR1 as GTSNPN and CDR2 as SVGIG (reference sequence). Trimming left V 0 bases short and J 5 bases short, with 12 bases between. The CDR3 DNA reads as TGTGCCTGGAGTGTACTGTACGAAGGAGATACGCAGTATTTT. Translating it yields CAWSVLYEGDTQYF.

This clonotype was seen repeatedly, ten times or more. The chain carries TRBV9 and TRBJ1-2; D call uncertain. The V gene's germline CDR1 is SGDLS and CDR2 YYNGEE. The germline V and J ends were trimmed by 1 base and 8 bases, with 9 bases remaining between them. This CDR3 contains 12 residues. CDR3 in amino acids: CASSVMGSGYTF. CDR3 nucleotide sequence: TGTGCCAGCAGCGTAATGGGATCCGGCTACACCTTC.

The chain links TRBV6-2 or TRBV6-3 to TRBJ2-5; weak D call: TRBD1 (5 bases). This CDR3 spans 17 amino acids. Germline V gene sequence: CDR1 MNHEY, CDR2 SVGEGT. V was clipped by 1 base and J by 6 bases, with 21 bases between them. The CDR3 sequence is CASSYFPYDSRQKTQYF. CDR3 nucleotides: TGTGCCAGCAGTTACTTCCCGTACGACAGCCGACAGAAGACCCAGTACTTC.